Each of the 21 T cell receptor beta chains below was sequenced from the same sample in a study of blood T cell repertoires in COVID-19 (dated by TCRdb to 2019 to 2021). Libraries came from the immunoSEQ multiplex PCR assay. Sourced from immuneACCESS, this table was stored by TCRdb with only in-frame sequences that have V and J called. A share of the clones is absent; for the studies checked, an unresolved V gene accounts for under half, and the remainder has no known explanation. The sample data list around 41,000 clones, and 90% to 95% of these were observed just once. Roughly 5.2% of the sample rests with the top ten. Input material: peripheral blood. The origin of the receptors is a human donor in a cohort sampled during active COVID-19.

The count of this clone is one. The rearrangement uses TRBV13 and TRBJ2-5, with 9 bases identical to TRBD1. The CDR3 loop spans 17 amino acids. Germline V gene lookup returns CDR1 PRHDT and CDR2 FYEKMQ (reference sequence). V was pared by 2 bases and J by 4 bases, with 11 bases of the junction left unmatched. CDR3 nucleotides: TGTGCCAGCAGCTTATTGTCGGGACAGGGACGCGGAGAGACCCAGTACTTC. This encodes CASSLLSGQGRGETQYF.

CDR3 loop: CASGGTGSSTDTQYF. CDR3 nucleotides: TGTGCCAGCGGGGGTACAGGGTCTAGCACAGATACGCAGTATTTT. The chain combines TRBV2 with TRBJ2-3, with D possibly matching TRBD1 (6 bases). Trimming removed 8 bases from V and 0 bases from J, with 15 bases in between. The germline V gene has CDR1 SNHLY and CDR2 FYNNEI. The CDR3 extends over 15 amino acids.

The V and J genes are TRBV4-1 and TRBJ2-7; tentatively, D is TRBD1 (5 bases). Germline CDR1 is MGHRA and CDR2 is YSYEKL. The CDR3 has 13 residues. V gave up 0 bases and J gave up 9 bases, with 12 bases separating them. The CDR3 nucleotides are TGCGCCAGCAGCCAAGATGGCAGGGTTCGGCAGTACTTC. Translation gives CASSQDGRVRQYF.

The chain links TRBV7-2 to TRBJ1-2, with D unclear. The germline V gene has CDR1 SGHTA and CDR2 FQGNSA. The CDR3 spans 13 residues. V was cut by 1 base and J by 4 bases, with 7 bases left in between. In DNA form, the CDR3 reads TGTGCCAGCAGCTTAGGGCTAGCCTATGGCTACACCTTC. Translating it yields CASSLGLAYGYTF.

The chain carries TRBV5-6 and TRBJ2-3; D not resolved. Trimming cost V 5 bases and J 0 bases, with 7 bases left between them. CDR1 and CDR2 from the germline V gene are SGHDT and YYEEEE. The CDR3 contains 13 residues. The CDR3 DNA reads TGTGCCAGCAGTTCCTCTAGCACAGATACGCAGTATTTT. Protein product: CASSSSSTDTQYF. Drawing the rest from reference TRBV5-6 and TRBJ2-3, the complete variable domain is DAGVTQSPTHLIKTRGQQVTLRCSPKSGHDTVSWYQQALGQGPQFIFQYYEEEERQRGNFPDRFSGHQFPNYSSELNVNALLLGDSALYLCASSSSSTDTQYFGPGTRLTVL.

The V call is TRBV7-3, the J call TRBJ2-2; 13 bases align to TRBD2. The V and J ends lost 1 base and 1 base, in that order; junction bases with no gene match: 3. The CDR3 is made up of 18 amino acids. In germline, CDR1 is SGHTA, CDR2 FQGTGA. The CDR3 sequence: CASSLRLAGGQNTGELFF. In DNA form, the CDR3 reads TGTGCCAGCAGCTTAAGACTAGCGGGAGGCCAGAACACCGGGGAGCTGTTTTTT.

The chain is built from TRBV18 and TRBJ2-2, with 8 bases aligning to TRBD2. V lost 5 bases to trimming and J lost 1 base; unmatched junction nucleotides: 9. The CDR3 has 17 amino acids. Germline-derived CDR1 and CDR2 are KGHSH and LQKENI. As DNA, the CDR3 is TGTGCCAGCTCAGCCTTTAGCCTAGCGGGGAACACCGGGGAGCTGTTTTTT. Its translation: CASSAFSLAGNTGELFF.

This chain uses TRBV9 with TRBJ2-1; weak D call: TRBD1 (6 bases). Germline V lookup: CDR1 SGDLS, CDR2 YYNGEE. The CDR3 runs 18 residues. V was clipped by 2 bases and J by 0 bases, with 18 bases between them. This chain's CDR3 is CASSVRSGHQSSYNEQFF. In nucleotides, the CDR3 is TGTGCCAGCAGCGTCCGATCGGGACACCAGAGCTCCTACAATGAGCAGTTCTTC.

The chain carries TRBV3-1 (or the pseudogene TRBV3-2) and TRBJ2-7, with D perhaps matching TRBD1 (6 bases). V lost 2 bases and J 2 bases, leaving 13 bases between the germline ends. Germline CDR1 is LGHDT and CDR2 is YNNKEL (reference sequence). The CDR3 runs 15 residues. The CDR3 DNA reads TGTGCCAGCAGCCAAAGAGGACAGTGGGCCTACGAGCAGTACTTC. This gives the protein CASSQRGQWAYEQYF.

V is TRBV11-2 and J is TRBJ2-5, with D tentatively TRBD2 (6 bases). In germline, CDR1 is SGHAT, CDR2 FQNNGV. The CDR3 has 16 residues. Trimming took 5 bases from V and 1 from J, leaving 17 bases between them. In DNA form, the CDR3 reads TGTGCCAGCAGCCACAGAATAGCGGACTTCCAAGAGACCCAGTACTTC. The encoded protein is CASSHRIADFQETQYF. Using reference TRBV11-2 and TRBJ2-5 for the parts outside the CDR3, the full variable domain is EAGVAQSPRYKIIEKRQSVAFWCNPISGHATLYWYQQILGQGPKLLIQFQNNGVVDDSQLPKDRFSAERLKGVDSTLKIQPAKLEDSAVYLCASSHRIADFQETQYFGPGTRLLVL.

The gene calls are TRBV11-1 and TRBJ2-7; the match to TRBD1 covers 8 bases. Losses at the gene ends were 0 bases for V and 2 bases for J; bases not matched to a gene: 3. Germline-derived CDR1 and CDR2 are SGHAT and FQDESV (reference sequence). This CDR3 comprises 15 residues. This CDR3 reads CASSLAGTGAYEQYF. In DNA, the CDR3 is TGTGCCAGCAGCTTAGCCGGGACAGGTGCCTACGAGCAGTACTTC.

The J gene is TRBJ1-3, the V gene TRBV4-1; tentatively, D is TRBD1 (6 bases). V was pared by 4 bases and J by 0 bases, with 13 bases between. The germline V gene has CDR1 MGHRA and CDR2 YSYEKL. This CDR3 has 16 residues. The CDR3 region has the DNA TGCGCCAGCAGCCGAGTACAGGGTAGCTCTGGAAACACCATATATTTT. This gives the protein CASSRVQGSSGNTIYF.

The V and J genes are TRBV3-1 (or the pseudogene TRBV3-2) and TRBJ2-5, with 10 bases aligning to TRBD1. Germline values: CDR1 LGHDT, CDR2 YNNKEL (reference sequence). J lost 5 bases, V lost 3 bases, and 9 bases had no gene match. This CDR3 is 16 amino acids long. CDR3 sequence (DNA): TGTGCCAGCAGCCATGACCGGGACAGGGGTTTGGAGACCCAGTACTTC. Amino acids: CASSHDRDRGLETQYF.

The genes are TRBV19 and TRBJ2-7; maybe TRBD2 (5 bases). CDR1 and CDR2 from the germline V gene are LNHDA and SQIVND (reference sequence). V lost 4 bases, J lost 6 bases, and 16 bases lay in between. CDR3 length: 14 residues. CDR3 sequence: CASSTGEGLGEQYF. DNA for the CDR3: TGTGCCAGTAGTACCGGAGAGGGCTTGGGCGAGCAGTACTTC.

The chain links TRBV18 to TRBJ2-7, with 10 nucleotides matching TRBD1. This CDR3 has 14 residues. J was trimmed by 4 bases and V by 3 bases; bases with no gene match: 3. CDR1 and CDR2 from the germline V gene are KGHSH and LQKENI. The CDR3 reads CASSPRDRGYEQYF. The DNA for the CDR3 is TGTGCCAGCTCACCTCGGGACAGGGGTTACGAGCAGTACTTC.

The chain has TRBV6-2 or TRBV6-3 and TRBJ2-2; 9 bases agree with TRBD2. The CDR3 is 17 residues long. Germline values: CDR1 MNHEY, CDR2 SVGEGT. Losses at the gene ends were 0 bases for V and 7 bases for J; bases not matched to a gene: 9. Written as DNA, the CDR3 is TGTGCCAGCAGTTACTCCCTTATGGCTAGCGGGGACGGGGAGCTGTTTTTT. Amino acids: CASSYSLMASGDGELFF.

The gene calls are TRBV14 and TRBJ1-1; D is possibly TRBD1 (6 bases). Trimming took off 1 base at V and 4 bases at J, with 10 bases between the two ends. The CDR3 loop spans 14 amino acids. Germline V gene data show CDR1 as SGHDN and CDR2 as FVKESK. The chain's CDR3 is CASSQGRQVTEAFF. The CDR3 DNA is TGTGCCAGCAGCCAAGGGCGACAGGTCACTGAAGCTTTCTTT.

The rearrangement links TRBV9 to TRBJ2-7; 7 bases are a match to TRBD2. With 0 bases clipped from V and 0 bases from J, the junction kept 3 bases outside the gene matches. CDR3 size: 15 residues. CDR1 is SGDLS, CDR2 YYNGEE, per germline. CDR3 nucleotides: TGTGCCAGCAGCGTAGGTAGCGGGTCCTCCTACGAGCAGTACTTC. Its translation: CASSVGSGSSYEQYF. The variable domain in full, completed from reference TRBV9 and TRBJ2-7, reads DSGVTQTPKHLITATGQRVTLRCSPRSGDLSVYWYQQSLDQGLQFLIQYYNGEERAKGNILERFSAQQFPDLHSELNLSSLELGDSALYFCASSVGSGSSYEQYFGPGTRLTVT.

The chain couples TRBV7-6 to TRBJ2-3; TRBD2 agrees at 14 bases. From germline, CDR1 is SGHVS and CDR2 FNYEAQ. The length of the CDR3 is 21 residues. V dropped 3 bases and J dropped 1; count of bases not matched to a gene: 15. CDR3 sequence reads: CASSFGTSGRESGFGTDTQYF. In DNA, the CDR3 is TGTGCCAGCAGCTTTGGGACTAGCGGGAGAGAGTCGGGGTTCGGCACAGATACGCAGTATTTT.

The rearrangement links TRBV7-9 to TRBJ2-5, with D possibly being TRBD2 (6 bases). CDR1 and CDR2 from the germline V gene are SEHNR and FQNEAQ (reference sequence). V was clipped by 5 bases and J by 1 base, with 23 bases between them. The CDR3 has 18 residues. The CDR3 nucleotides read TGTGCCAGCAGCCCGGGGGAGAAAGGGGACTTCGTCCAAGAGACCCAGTACTTC. Translated, it gives CASSPGEKGDFVQETQYF. Based on the CDR3 plus reference TRBV7-9 and TRBJ2-5, the full variable domain is DTGVSQNPRHKITKRGQNVTFRCDPISEHNRLYWYRQTLGQGPEFLTYFQNEAQLEKSRLLSDRFSAERPKGSFSTLEIQRTEQGDSAMYLCASSPGEKGDFVQETQYFGPGTRLLVL.

This chain joins TRBV7-9 and TRBJ1-1, with unresolved D. The CDR3 loop spans 13 amino acids. The germline V gene has CDR1 SEHNR and CDR2 FQNEAQ (reference sequence). The V gene lost 4 bases and the J gene lost 3 bases, with 9 bases spanning the gap. The CDR3 region is CASSSDRYTEAFF. The CDR3 DNA reads TGTGCCAGCAGCTCTGATCGGTACACTGAAGCTTTCTTT.